Listed below are T cell receptor beta chains from one sample, sequenced in a study of T cells after yellow fever vaccination. TCRdb reprocessed the 5' RACE reads with MiXCR, giving one entry per CDR3 protein. The repertoire holds over 35,000 distinct CDR3 sequences, with more than 6% as singletons. The sample here was PBMCs, either bulk or a sorted T-cell subset (CD4+, CD8+, memory, or dextramer-sorted; not recorded which), taken 45 days after the yellow fever booster vaccination. Receptor source: a young man who received the YFV17D yellow fever vaccine. Both conserved end residues are part of each CDR3. The order of the fields is CDR3 DNA, CDR3 protein, D gene, V gene, J gene, clone size. A D gene is named only where the DNA matches it firmly. Size is stated for part of the rows, as once, few or many counts, or as a class when the clone is expanded.

DNA: TGCGCCAGCAGAGCAGCGGGAGACGAAAACGAGCAGTACTTC; CDR3: CASRAAGDENEQYF; D: TRBD2; V: TRBV10-2; J: TRBJ2-7; size: -
DNA: TGTGCCAGCAGTGGCGGGACAACCGGACTCACGGCTTTCTTT; CDR3: CASSGGTTGLTAFF; D: -; V: TRBV6-1; J: TRBJ1-1; size: few
DNA: TGCAGTGCTGCCAGCCGGGGTCGGCAAGAGACCCAGTACTTC; CDR3: CSAASRGRQETQYF; D: -; V: TRBV20-1; J: TRBJ2-5; size: few
DNA: TGTGCCAGCAGTCGAGAGGACAGAACCACTGAAGCTTTCTTT; CDR3: CASSREDRTTEAFF; D: -; V: TRBV2; J: TRBJ1-1; size: many
DNA: TGTGCCAGCGGACTAACTAACCAGGGTCAAGAGACCCAGTACTTC; CDR3: CASGLTNQGQETQYF; D: -; V: TRBV12-3/TRBV12-4; J: TRBJ2-5; size: few
DNA: TGCAGTGCTAGTGCACTAGCGGGGGCAGGGGCCCAGTACTTC; CDR3: CSASALAGAGAQYF; D: TRBD2; V: TRBV20-1; J: TRBJ2-5; size: many
DNA: TGTGCCACAGAACAGGGGGCTAACTATGGCTACACCTTC; CDR3: CATEQGANYGYTF; D: TRBD1; V: TRBV19; J: TRBJ1-2; size: many
DNA: TGTGCCAGCAGCTCCGGGACAGATAGCAATCAGCCCCAGCATTTT; CDR3: CASSSGTDSNQPQHF; D: TRBD1; V: TRBV7-2; J: TRBJ1-5; size: many
DNA: TGCAGCGTCGCCATTAGTGGCGTAGAGACCCAGTACTTC; CDR3: CSVAISGVETQYF; D: -; V: TRBV29-1; J: TRBJ2-5; size: -
DNA: TGTGCCAGCAGCTACCAGGGGGGAGAGACCCAGTACTTC; CDR3: CASSYQGGETQYF; D: -; V: TRBV5-6; J: TRBJ2-5; size: many
DNA: TGCAGCGTTTGTGTTAGGACAGGGGGCTGGGATGAGCAGTTCTTC; CDR3: CSVCVRTGGWDEQFF; D: TRBD1; V: TRBV29-1; J: TRBJ2-1; size: many
DNA: TGTGCCAGCAGTCGAGAGCATCCCTCGGGGGGTACGCAGTATTTT; CDR3: CASSREHPSGGTQYF; D: TRBD2; V: TRBV6-1; J: TRBJ2-3; size: -
DNA: TGTGCCAGCTCAGCAACCGGGACTGCTTCCTACGAGCAGTACTTC; CDR3: CASSATGTASYEQYF; D: -; V: TRBV18; J: TRBJ2-7; size: many
DNA: TGTGCCAGCAGTTACTCGGGTGACCGCACTCCGGGCTACGAGCAGTACTTC; CDR3: CASSYSGDRTPGYEQYF; D: -; V: TRBV6-5; J: TRBJ2-7; size: many
DNA: TGTGCCAGCAGCAACAGGGACCTGAACACTGAAGCTTTCTTT; CDR3: CASSNRDLNTEAFF; D: -; V: TRBV7-9; J: TRBJ1-1; size: many
DNA: TGTGCCAGCAGTCGACAGTCCGAGCAGTACTTC; CDR3: CASSRQSEQYF; D: -; V: TRBV6-2/TRBV6-3; J: TRBJ2-7; size: many
DNA: TGTGCCAGCAGCTGGACGTCAGCCAAAAACATTCAGTACTTC; CDR3: CASSWTSAKNIQYF; D: -; V: TRBV7-9; J: TRBJ2-4; size: many
DNA: TGCGCCAGCAGCCAAGGGCCAGCGGGAGGTTCTGGAGATACGCAGTATTTT; CDR3: CASSQGPAGGSGDTQYF; D: TRBD2; V: TRBV4-3; J: TRBJ2-3; size: few
DNA: TGTGCCAGCAGTTACTCTATCTCCGCCAGGGGCGCGGATACGCAGTATTTT; CDR3: CASSYSISARGADTQYF; D: -; V: TRBV6-5; J: TRBJ2-3; size: -
DNA: TGTGCCAGCAGCTCCTCCTGGACCCAGTACTTC; CDR3: CASSSSWTQYF; D: -; V: TRBV7-2; J: TRBJ2-5; size: many
DNA: TGTGCCAGCAGCTTAAACGGGATAGACCAGTACTTC; CDR3: CASSLNGIDQYF; D: -; V: TRBV7-3; J: TRBJ2-5; size: many
DNA: TGTGCCAGCAGTGCTCCCCCGGCCCCACCCAATCAGCCCCAGCATTTT; CDR3: CASSAPPAPPNQPQHF; D: -; V: TRBV6-1; J: TRBJ1-5; size: -
DNA: TGCAGTGCTAGGGGGTCCGGGACTAGCGGAGAGACCCAGTACTTC; CDR3: CSARGSGTSGETQYF; D: TRBD2; V: TRBV20-1; J: TRBJ2-5; size: many
DNA: TGTGCCAGCAGTAACCCGGGACAGGGGGCTTCTGGGGCCAACGTCCTGACTTTC; CDR3: CASSNPGQGASGANVLTF; D: TRBD1; V: TRBV11-1; J: TRBJ2-6; size: few
DNA: TGCAGTGCCAGGGACATCTCTGGAAACACCATATATTTT; CDR3: CSARDISGNTIYF; D: -; V: TRBV20-1; J: TRBJ1-3; size: few
DNA: TGCAGTGCTAGGGCGCGAACTAGCGGGAGATCGAACACCGGGGAGCTGTTTTTT; CDR3: CSARARTSGRSNTGELFF; D: TRBD2; V: TRBV20-1; J: TRBJ2-2; size: -
DNA: TGTGCCAGCAGCCAATCCCTACTTGATTACGGGGAGCTGTTTTTT; CDR3: CASSQSLLDYGELFF; D: -; V: TRBV4-2; J: TRBJ2-2; size: few
DNA: TGCGCCAGCAGTTCATCTGGTCGGGGTAGCGGGAGGCCCAATGAGCAGTTCTTC; CDR3: CASSSSGRGSGRPNEQFF; D: TRBD2; V: TRBV10-2; J: TRBJ2-1; size: many
DNA: TGCAGACTAGGGAGCAGCTATGGCTACACCTTC; CDR3: CRLGSSYGYTF; D: -; V: TRBV20-1; J: TRBJ1-2; size: many
DNA: TGTGCCAGCAGTACAAGCCCCCGGCCCGAGCAGTACTTC; CDR3: CASSTSPRPEQYF; D: -; V: TRBV28; J: TRBJ2-7; size: many
DNA: TGCGCCAGATCAAAAGGAGGGACGGATCAGCCCCAGCATTTT; CDR3: CARSKGGTDQPQHF; D: -; V: TRBV4-3; J: TRBJ1-5; size: -
DNA: TGCGCCAGCAGTCTTAGCGGGAGGACAGATACGCAGTATTTT; CDR3: CASSLSGRTDTQYF; D: TRBD2; V: TRBV10-2; J: TRBJ2-3; size: many
DNA: TGCAGTGCTAGAGATTACGGGGGGCTAGCCAAAAACATTCAGTACTTC; CDR3: CSARDYGGLAKNIQYF; D: -; V: TRBV20-1; J: TRBJ2-4; size: few
DNA: TGTGCCAGCAGTGAAGCCTTTGCGGGAAGCACCGGGGAGCTGTTTTTT; CDR3: CASSEAFAGSTGELFF; D: -; V: TRBV6-1; J: TRBJ2-2; size: many
DNA: TGTGCCAGCAGGGACTCCTCCTACAATGAGCAGTTCTTC; CDR3: CASRDSSYNEQFF; D: -; V: TRBV6-2/TRBV6-3; J: TRBJ2-1; size: few
DNA: TGTGCCAGCAGCTTAGGCGGAGGTCTAGATACGCAGTATTTT; CDR3: CASSLGGGLDTQYF; D: -; V: TRBV7-9; J: TRBJ2-3; size: few
DNA: TGTGCCAGCAGTTCCAGGGCTTATAGCAATCAGCCCCAGCATTTT; CDR3: CASSSRAYSNQPQHF; D: -; V: TRBV6-5; J: TRBJ1-5; size: many
DNA: TGTGCCAGCAGCTTTACCAGCGGGAGTGGTACGCAGTATTTT; CDR3: CASSFTSGSGTQYF; D: TRBD2; V: TRBV7-3; J: TRBJ2-3; size: -
DNA: TGTGCCAGCAAGGCCGGGACAGCAGTCGTGTACGAGCAGTACTTC; CDR3: CASKAGTAVVYEQYF; D: TRBD1; V: TRBV2; J: TRBJ2-7; size: many
DNA: TGCACTGCTAGAGATTACGGGGGGCTAGCCAAAAACATTCAGTACTTC; CDR3: CTARDYGGLAKNIQYF; D: -; V: TRBV20-1; J: TRBJ2-4; size: once
DNA: TGTGCCAGCAGCTTGGGAATCCCCCTTTCCCAAGAGACCCAGTACTTC; CDR3: CASSLGIPLSQETQYF; D: -; V: TRBV5-4; J: TRBJ2-5; size: many
DNA: TGCGCCAGCAGCGAAGGTGGGGTGAGCTCCTACGAGCAGTACTTC; CDR3: CASSEGGVSSYEQYF; D: -; V: TRBV5-1; J: TRBJ2-7; size: few
DNA: TGTGCCAGCAGCGTAGGTGAACTAGCGGGGTACGAGCAGTACTTC; CDR3: CASSVGELAGYEQYF; D: TRBD2; V: TRBV9; J: TRBJ2-7; size: few
DNA: TGTGCCAGCAGAAAGAACTCTGGGGCCAACGTCCTGACTTTC; CDR3: CASRKNSGANVLTF; D: -; V: TRBV12-3/TRBV12-4; J: TRBJ2-6; size: many
DNA: TGCAGTGCTAGGGGCCTAGCGGTTCCCCTTCGCACAGATACGCAGTATTTT; CDR3: CSARGLAVPLRTDTQYF; D: TRBD2; V: TRBV20-1; J: TRBJ2-3; size: few
DNA: TGCAGTGCTAGACCCGGCTACAATGAGCAGTTCTTC; CDR3: CSARPGYNEQFF; D: -; V: TRBV20-1; J: TRBJ2-1; size: many
DNA: TGTGCCAGCAGGCCTGGCACTAACAATGAGCAGTTCTTC; CDR3: CASRPGTNNEQFF; D: -; V: TRBV27; J: TRBJ2-1; size: many
DNA: TGTGCCAGCAGCGGGCCTATGGGGGGCGCAGGTCGCACTGAAGCTTTCTTT; CDR3: CASSGPMGGAGRTEAFF; D: -; V: TRBV6-2/TRBV6-3; J: TRBJ1-1; size: few
DNA: TGTGCCAGCAGTTACTCGAACGGACCGATGAACACTGAAGCTTTCTTT; CDR3: CASSYSNGPMNTEAFF; D: -; V: TRBV6-5; J: TRBJ1-1; size: many